This T cell receptor beta chain was found in a study of preoperative IRX-2 immunotherapy in early breast cancer. Some clones are missing from TCRdb's copy, which holds only in-frame ones; the method was immunoSEQ multiplex PCR. Of about 62,000 clones in the sample, roughly 94% were seen once. CDR3 length equals 13 residues. CDR1 is SGHTA, CDR2 FQGTGA, per germline. With 2 bases clipped from V and 10 bases from J, the junction kept 7 bases outside the gene matches. The treatment is: preoperative locoregional IRX-2 cytokine immunotherapy. Preoperative locoregional IRX-2 cytokine immunotherapy was tested in the phase Ib source study.

The receptor was isolated from a human donor with breast cancer. The material was obtained from a patient treated with IRX-2 immunotherapy. J is TRBJ2-7 and V is TRBV7-3, with 8 positions matching TRBD1. CDR3 nucleotides: TGTGCCAGCAGCTTAGGGGCAGGGGGCGACCAGTACTTC. It yields the protein CASSLGAGGDQYF.